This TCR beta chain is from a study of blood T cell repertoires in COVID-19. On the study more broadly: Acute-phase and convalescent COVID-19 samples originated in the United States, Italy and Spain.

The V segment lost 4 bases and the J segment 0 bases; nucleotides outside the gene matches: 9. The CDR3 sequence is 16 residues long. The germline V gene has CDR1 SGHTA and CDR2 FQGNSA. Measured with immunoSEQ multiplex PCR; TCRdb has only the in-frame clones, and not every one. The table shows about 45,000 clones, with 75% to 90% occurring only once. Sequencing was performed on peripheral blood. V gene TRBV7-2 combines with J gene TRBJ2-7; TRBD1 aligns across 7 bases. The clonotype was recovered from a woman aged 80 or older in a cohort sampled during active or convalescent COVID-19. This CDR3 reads CASSSWTGPSSYEQYF. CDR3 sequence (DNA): TGTGCCAGCAGCTCCTGGACAGGTCCGAGCTCCTACGAGCAGTACTTC.